This T cell receptor (beta chain) was recovered during a study of vaccination and CD4 T cells after COVID-19. Study context: Taking of post-vaccine samples occurred a median about 70 days after dose two (range 14 to 241). Overlapping SARS-CoV-2, HCoV-NL63, HCoV-OC43 and HCoV-229E spike peptides stimulated the cells. General study findings and limits: The great majority, 304 of 307 vaccine-specific clones, proved spike mono-reactive in convalescent patients.

The sample's treatment: approximately 9-day PBMC culture with coronavirus spike peptide pools or control peptides (ViraFEST assay). CDR3 length equals 15 residues. Trimming pared 6 bases from V and 0 bases from J, leaving 14 bases between. Germline V lookup: CDR1 DFQATT, CDR2 SNEGSKA (reference sequence). Concerning this clonotype: Its target is not known.

Sequencing of cultured CD4+ T cell DNA used the Oncomine TCR Beta short-read assay. From the PCR reads, TCRdb called clonotypes with MiXCR, one entry per CDR3 protein. The table lists roughly 13,000 distinct CDR3 sequences, roughly 56% of them singletons. This rearrangement joins TRBV20-1 to TRBJ1-4; TRBD1 is a possible D gene (6 bases). This TCR was sampled from a human donor who had recovered from COVID-19. Material for sequencing was CD4+ T cells from blood, cultured in vitro. The CDR3 here is CSAQGGTTTNEKLFF. The CDR3 DNA is TGCAGTGCCCAAGGGGGGACCACAACTAATGAAAAACTGTTTTTT.